Sequencing of this T cell receptor beta chain was carried out in a study of shared clonotypes between healthy human individuals. Trimming shortened V by 1 base and J by 1 base, and 1 base separated the two germline ends. In germline, CDR1 is LGHNA, CDR2 YSLEER. The CDR3 extends over 13 amino acids. Profiling relied on immunoSEQ multiplex PCR, and the TCRdb table lists in-frame clones only, not all of them. The data contain around 2.5 million clones, approximately 93% of them singletons. The rearrangement joins TRBV4-3 to TRBJ2-2, with unresolved D. This clonotype originated in a man younger than 30 in good health. Some clones in this sample may be carry-over from other donors' samples. Sequenced sample: naive CD4+ T cells from PBMCs. Subset defined: CD45RA+ positively selected. CDR3 in DNA: TGCGCCAGCAGCCAAGGGAACACCGGGGAGCTGTTTTTT. It yields the protein CASSQGNTGELFF.